This TCR beta chain is drawn from a study of OX40 agonist ivuxolimab in advanced cancers. Concerning this clone: The antigen is undetermined.

This CDR3 contains 15 residues. Trimming took off 0 bases at V and 7 bases at J, with 16 bases between the two ends. Germline V lookup: CDR1 LNHDA, CDR2 SQIVND (reference sequence). Study-wide findings and caveats: Within 6 weeks, CD4+ and CD8+ blood T cells expanded clonally at 0.1 to 3.0 mg/kg.

TCRdb keeps only in-frame clones here, not all; method: immunoSEQ multiplex PCR. This table has 100,000 or so clones, around 96% appearing once. This sequence originates from an adult with an advanced solid tumor such as melanoma, head and neck, liver or kidney cancer. Sequenced material: CD4+ or CD8+ T cells sorted from blood, taken in a trial of the OX40 agonist ivuxolimab. This sequence joins TRBV19 and TRBJ2-7; tentatively, D is TRBD1 (7 bases). The CDR3 region has the DNA TGTGCCAGTAGTATAGAGAGGATCCCAGGGGGGGAGCAGTACTTC. Translation: CASSIERIPGGEQYF.